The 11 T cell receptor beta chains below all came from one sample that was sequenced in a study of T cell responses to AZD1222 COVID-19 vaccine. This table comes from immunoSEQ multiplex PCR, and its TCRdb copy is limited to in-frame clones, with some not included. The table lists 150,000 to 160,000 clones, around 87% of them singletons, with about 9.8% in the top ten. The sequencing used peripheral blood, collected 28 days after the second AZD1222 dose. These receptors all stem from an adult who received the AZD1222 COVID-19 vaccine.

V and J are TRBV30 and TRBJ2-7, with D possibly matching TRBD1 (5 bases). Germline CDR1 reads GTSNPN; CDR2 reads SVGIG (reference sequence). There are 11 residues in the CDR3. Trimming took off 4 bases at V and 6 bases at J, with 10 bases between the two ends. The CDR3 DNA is TGTGCCTGGAACCAGGGCCTCGAGCAGTACTTC. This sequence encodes CAWNQGLEQYF. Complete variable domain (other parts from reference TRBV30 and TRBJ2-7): SQTIHQWPATLVQPVGSPLSLECTVEGTSNPNLYWYRQAAGRGLQLLFYSVGIGQISSEVPQNLSASRPQDRQFILSSKKLLLSDSGFYLCAWNQGLEQYFGPGTRLTVT.

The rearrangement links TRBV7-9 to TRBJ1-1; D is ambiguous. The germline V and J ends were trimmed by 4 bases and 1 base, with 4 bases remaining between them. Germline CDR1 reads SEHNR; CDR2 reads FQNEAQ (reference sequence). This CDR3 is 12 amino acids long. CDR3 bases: TGTGCCAGCAGCTCAAAGAACACTGAAGCTTTCTTT. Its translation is CASSSKNTEAFF.

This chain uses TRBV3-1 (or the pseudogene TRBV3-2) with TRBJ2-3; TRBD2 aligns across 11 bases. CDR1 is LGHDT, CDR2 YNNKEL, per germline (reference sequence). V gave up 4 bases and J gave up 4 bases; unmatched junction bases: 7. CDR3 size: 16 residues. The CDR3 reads CASSPRLAGRADTQYF. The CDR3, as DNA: TGTGCCAGCAGCCCACGACTAGCGGGAAGGGCAGATACGCAGTATTTT.

CDR3 sequence (DNA): TGCGCCAGCAGCGCCCGCCGGGACACCTATGGCTACACCTTC. It yields the protein CASSARRDTYGYTF. V is TRBV5-1 and J is TRBJ1-2; D might be TRBD1 (6 bases). In germline, CDR1 is SGHRS, CDR2 YFSETQ. CDR3 length: 14 residues. V shed 4 bases and J shed 4 bases, with 14 bases lying between them. Filled out from reference TRBV5-1 and TRBJ1-2, the complete variable domain reads KAGVTQTPRYLIKTRGQQVTLSCSPISGHRSVSWYQQTPGQGLQFLFEYFSETQRNKGNFPGRFSGRQFSNSRSEMNVSTLELGDSALYLCASSARRDTYGYTFGSGTRLTVV.

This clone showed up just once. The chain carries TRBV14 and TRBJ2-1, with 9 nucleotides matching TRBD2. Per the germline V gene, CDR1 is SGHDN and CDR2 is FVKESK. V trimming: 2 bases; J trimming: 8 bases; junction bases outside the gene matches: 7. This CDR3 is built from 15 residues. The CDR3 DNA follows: TGTGCCAGCAGCCAACGAGGGACTAGCACGGATGAGCAGTTCTTC. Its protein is CASSQRGTSTDEQFF.

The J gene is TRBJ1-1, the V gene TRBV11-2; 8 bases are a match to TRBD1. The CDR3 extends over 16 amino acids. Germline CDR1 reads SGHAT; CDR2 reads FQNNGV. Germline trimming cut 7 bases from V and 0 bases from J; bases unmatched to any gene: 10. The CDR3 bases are TGTGCCAGCACCTACGGACAGGGAAGACTGAACACTGAAGCTTTCTTT. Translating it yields CASTYGQGRLNTEAFF.

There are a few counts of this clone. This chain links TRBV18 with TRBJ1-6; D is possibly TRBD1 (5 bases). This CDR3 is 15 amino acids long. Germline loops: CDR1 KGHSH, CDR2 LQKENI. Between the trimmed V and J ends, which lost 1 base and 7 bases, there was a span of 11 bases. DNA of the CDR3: TGTGCCAGCTCACCACTTCAGGGCTCGAATTCACCCCTCCACTTT. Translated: CASSPLQGSNSPLHF.

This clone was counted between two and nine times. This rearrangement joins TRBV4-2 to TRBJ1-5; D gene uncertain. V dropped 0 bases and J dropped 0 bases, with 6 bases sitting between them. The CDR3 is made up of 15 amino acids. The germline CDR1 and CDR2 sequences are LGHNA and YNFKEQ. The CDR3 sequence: CASSQEAYSNQPQHF. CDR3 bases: TGTGCCAGCAGCCAAGAGGCTTATAGCAATCAGCCCCAGCATTTT.

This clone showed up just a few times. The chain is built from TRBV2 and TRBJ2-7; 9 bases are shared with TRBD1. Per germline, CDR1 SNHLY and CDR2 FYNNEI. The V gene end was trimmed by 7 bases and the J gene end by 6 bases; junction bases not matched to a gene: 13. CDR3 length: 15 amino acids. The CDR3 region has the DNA TGTGCCAGCAACGAGAACAGGGGGCAAGGTCTCGAGCAGTACTTC. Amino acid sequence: CASNENRGQGLEQYF.

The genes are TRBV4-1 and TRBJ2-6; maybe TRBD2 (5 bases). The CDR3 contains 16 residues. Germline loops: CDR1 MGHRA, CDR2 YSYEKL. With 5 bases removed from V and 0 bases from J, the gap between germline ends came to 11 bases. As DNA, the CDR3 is TGCGCCAGCAGCTTAGGAGGTGTCTCTGGGGCCAACGTCCTGACTTTC. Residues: CASSLGGVSGANVLTF.

This CDR3 reads CASSIAGGPDNEQFF. Here the CDR3 DNA reads TGTGCCAGCAGTATAGCGGGAGGGCCCGACAATGAGCAGTTCTTC. The rearrangement links TRBV5-6 to TRBJ2-1, with TRBD2 matching 11 bases. The CDR3 consists of 15 residues. The J segment lost 5 bases and the V segment lost 5 bases, leaving 6 bases of the junction unmatched. Looked up from germline, CDR1 is SGHDT and CDR2 is YYEEEE.